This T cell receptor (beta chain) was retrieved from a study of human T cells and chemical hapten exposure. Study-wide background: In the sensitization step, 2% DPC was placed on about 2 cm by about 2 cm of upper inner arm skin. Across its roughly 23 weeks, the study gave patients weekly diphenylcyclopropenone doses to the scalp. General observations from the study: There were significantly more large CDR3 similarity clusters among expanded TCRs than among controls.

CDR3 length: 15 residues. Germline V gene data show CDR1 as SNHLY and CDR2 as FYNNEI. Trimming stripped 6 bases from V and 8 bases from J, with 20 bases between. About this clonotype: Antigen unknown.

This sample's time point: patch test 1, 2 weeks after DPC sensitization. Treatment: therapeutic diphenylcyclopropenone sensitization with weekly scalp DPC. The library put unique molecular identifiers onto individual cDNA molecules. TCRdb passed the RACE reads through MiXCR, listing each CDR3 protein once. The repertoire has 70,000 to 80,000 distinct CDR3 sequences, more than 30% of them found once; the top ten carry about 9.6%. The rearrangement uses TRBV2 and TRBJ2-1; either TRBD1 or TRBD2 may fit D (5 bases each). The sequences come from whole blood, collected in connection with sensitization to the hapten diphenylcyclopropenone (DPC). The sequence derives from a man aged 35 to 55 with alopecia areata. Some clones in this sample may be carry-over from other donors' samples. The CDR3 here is CASSYDRGDRDEQFF. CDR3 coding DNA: TGTGCCAGCAGCTACGACAGAGGGGATCGGGATGAGCAGTTCTTC.